Listed below are T cell receptor beta chains from one sample, sequenced in a study of beta chain features in type 1 diabetes. Generated by immunoSEQ multiplex PCR, the TCRdb table keeps only in-frame clones and is missing some. The data hold more than 150,000 clones, with less than 15% observed a single time. Source material: central memory CD4+ T cells from blood. The receptors originated from a woman younger than 35 in good health. The CDR3 runs from the conserved cysteine through the conserved F or W. The order of the fields is CDR3 protein, CDR3 DNA, V gene, J gene, clone size, D gene. A D gene is named only where the DNA matches it firmly. Some rows mark clone size as missing; the rest say once, few, many or name a class of expanded clone.

cdr3_aa: CASSLLGLAQETQYF
cdr3_nt: TGCGCCAGCAGCTTGCTCGGACTAGCGCAAGAGACCCAGTACTTC
v_call: TRBV5-1
j_call: TRBJ2-5
clone_size: .
d_call: TRBD2

cdr3_aa: CSGDSSYGYTF
cdr3_nt: TGCAGCGGGGACAGCTCATATGGCTACACCTTC
v_call: TRBV29-1
j_call: TRBJ1-2
clone_size: .
d_call: TRBD1

cdr3_aa: CASSFGQGSRYSNQPQHF
cdr3_nt: .
v_call: TRBV7-2
j_call: TRBJ1-5
clone_size: many
d_call: .

cdr3_aa: CASRTDRNTEAFF
cdr3_nt: TGCGCCAGCAGGACCGACAGGAACACTGAAGCTTTCTTT
v_call: TRBV23-1
j_call: TRBJ1-1
clone_size: .
d_call: .

cdr3_aa: CASSGQGGGGDTQYF
cdr3_nt: TGTGCCAGCAGTGGACAGGGGGGTGGTGGAGATACGCAGTATTTT
v_call: TRBV6-1
j_call: TRBJ2-3
clone_size: few
d_call: TRBD1

cdr3_aa: CASSLGERDTQYF
cdr3_nt: TGTGCCAGCAGCTTGGGAGAGAGGGATACGCAGTATTTT
v_call: TRBV5-4
j_call: TRBJ2-3
clone_size: few
d_call: .

cdr3_aa: CASKPGNTGELFF
cdr3_nt: TGTGCCAGCAAGCCAGGGAACACCGGGGAGCTGTTTTTT
v_call: TRBV7-9
j_call: TRBJ2-2
clone_size: .
d_call: .

cdr3_aa: CASSAQREAGELFF
cdr3_nt: TGTGCCAGTAGTGCCCAGCGGGAGGCCGGGGAGCTGTTTTTT
v_call: TRBV19
j_call: TRBJ2-2
clone_size: .
d_call: TRBD2

cdr3_aa: CASSTGGVNDSPLHF
cdr3_nt: TGTGCCAGCTCCACAGGGGGCGTGAACGATTCACCCCTCCACTTT
v_call: TRBV18
j_call: TRBJ1-6
clone_size: .
d_call: TRBD1

cdr3_aa: CASSLADPRYGYTF
cdr3_nt: TGTGCCAGCAGCTTAGCCGACCCTAGATATGGCTACACCTTC
v_call: TRBV7-9
j_call: TRBJ1-2
clone_size: few
d_call: .